The rows below give T cell receptor beta chains drawn from one sample of a study of shared clonotypes between healthy human individuals. Repertoires were generated with immunoSEQ multiplex PCR, while TCRdb's copy carries only in-frame clones and drops some. This repertoire shows approximately 2,300,000 clones, 85% to 95% found once; its top ten account for approximately 0.4%. Sequenced sample: naive CD4+ T cells from PBMCs. These receptor sequences come from a man between 18 and 29 years old in good health. Some clones in this sample may be carry-over from other donors' samples. CDR3s leave out the opening cysteine and the closing phenylalanine or tryptophan. The order of the fields is J gene, V gene, CDR3 protein.

TRBJ2-6	TRBV2	ASSPRVSGANVLT
TRBJ2-4	TRBV7-2	ASSAGGLGNIQY
TRBJ2-7	TRBV6-5	ASSSPGGGEYEQY
TRBJ1-2	TRBV7-9	ASSLDGGNYGYT
TRBJ2-1	TRBV9	ASSPYNEQF
TRBJ2-1	TRBV5-5	ASSPREARYNEQF
TRBJ1-1	TRBV7-9	ASSLSGQGMNTEAF
TRBJ2-4	TRBV19	ASSIDRTGEDIQY
TRBJ1-2	TRBV19	ASANRARGYGYT
TRBJ1-5	TRBV6-5	ASSPGQGLGQPQH